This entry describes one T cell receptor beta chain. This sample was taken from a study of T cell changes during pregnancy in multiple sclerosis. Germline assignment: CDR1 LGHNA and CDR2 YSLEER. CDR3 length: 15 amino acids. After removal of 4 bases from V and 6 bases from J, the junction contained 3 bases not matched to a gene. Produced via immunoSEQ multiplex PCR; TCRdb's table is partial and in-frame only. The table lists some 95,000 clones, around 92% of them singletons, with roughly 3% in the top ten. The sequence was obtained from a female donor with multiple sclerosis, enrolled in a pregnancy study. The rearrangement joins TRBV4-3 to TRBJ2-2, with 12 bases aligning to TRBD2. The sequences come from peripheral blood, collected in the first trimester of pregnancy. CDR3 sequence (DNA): TGCGCCAGCAGCCTTGGACTAGCGGGACCCGGGGAGCTGTTTTTT. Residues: CASSLGLAGPGELFF.